Below are 5 T cell receptor beta chains sequenced from a single sample in a study of human T cells and chemical hapten exposure. MiXCR was run by TCRdb on the RACE reads, yielding one entry per CDR3 protein. The table records roughly 80,000 distinct CDR3 sequences, around 11% of them present only once. Indicated time point: patch test 1, 2 weeks after DPC sensitization. Treatment meaning: therapeutic diphenylcyclopropenone sensitization with weekly scalp DPC. This specimen was whole blood, taken in connection with sensitization to the hapten diphenylcyclopropenone (DPC). The receptors originated from a woman in her forties or fifties with alopecia areata. Some clones in this sample may be carry-over from other donors' samples.

The chain links TRBV7-2 to TRBJ2-6; D is possibly TRBD1 (5 bases). The CDR3 totals 16 residues. The germline V and J ends were trimmed by 5 bases and 0 bases, with 11 bases remaining between them. Germline lookup yields CDR1 SGHTA and CDR2 FQGNSA. The CDR3 coding sequence is TGTGCCAGCAGCCCACAGGAACTCTCTGGGGCCAACGTCCTGACTTTC. Translating it yields CASSPQELSGANVLTF.

This clonotype has ten or more counts. The genes are TRBV4-3 and TRBJ1-5, with D perhaps matching TRBD1 (6 bases). This CDR3 has 20 amino acids. V was shortened by 2 bases and J by 6 bases, with 29 bases between the two germline ends. Germline V CDR1 and CDR2: LGHNA, YSLEER. The CDR3: CASSQSWGPKLPNSAQPQHF. The CDR3 coding sequence is TGCGCCAGCAGCCAAAGTTGGGGGCCCAAGCTCCCCAACTCCGCTCAGCCCCAGCATTTT.

The sample holds a few counts of this clonotype. The V gene is TRBV28, the J gene TRBJ2-7; unclear D gene. The germline V and J ends were trimmed by 2 bases and 0 bases, with 11 bases remaining between them. The CDR3 is 15 amino acids. The germline V gene has CDR1 MDHEN and CDR2 SYDVKM. Written as DNA, the CDR3 is TGTGCCAGCAGTTTAGGTGACATCGGCTCCTACGAGCAGTACTTC. This translates into CASSLGDIGSYEQYF.

The sample holds a few counts of this clonotype. The V and J genes are TRBV28 and TRBJ1-2, with D possibly matching TRBD1 (6 bases). This CDR3 has 13 residues. V was shortened by 6 bases and J by 7 bases, with 15 bases between the two germline ends. The germline V gene has CDR1 MDHEN and CDR2 SYDVKM. The CDR3 spells CASRPGALVGYTF. CDR3 coding DNA: TGTGCCAGCAGGCCGGGGGCCTTAGTTGGCTACACCTTC.

The chain recombines TRBV5-1 with TRBJ2-3, with TRBD1 matching 7 bases. Trimming took 2 bases from V and 4 from J; bases not matched to a gene: 10. This CDR3 is 16 amino acids long. Germline assignment: CDR1 SGHRS and CDR2 YFSETQ. CDR3 in amino acids: CASSLLHRGSSDTQYF. In nucleotides, the CDR3 is TGCGCCAGCAGCTTACTACACAGGGGTTCCTCAGATACGCAGTATTTT.